Shown below are 4 T cell receptor beta chains from a single sample sequenced in a study of CD8+ T cells in alopecia areata (dated by TCRdb to 2016 to 2019). The library was built by means of the immunoSEQ multiplex PCR assay. For TCR sequencing, RNA was extracted from every sample and reverse transcribed into cDNA to serve as template. TCRdb's version of the immuneACCESS table is confined to in-frame rearrangements and falls short of the full clone set. An unresolved V gene accounts for under half of the shortfall where checked; the remainder is of unknown origin. The sample yields approximately 180,000 clones; 50% to 75% were counted once. Under 15% of the sample goes to the ten largest clones. What the time point label conveys for this sample: baseline before oral tofacitinib. This sample comprised CD4+ T cells sorted from blood, obtained at week 0. These receptors originate from a human donor with alopecia areata.

This sequence joins TRBV29-1 and TRBJ1-1, with D unresolved. Trimming removed 4 bases at V and 2 bases at J, with 14 bases between. From germline, CDR1 is SQVTM and CDR2 ANQGSEA. This CDR3 comprises 14 residues. As DNA, the CDR3 is TGCAGCGTTGCCAGTACATTGTTCAACACTGAAGCTTTCTTT. Translation: CSVASTLFNTEAFF.

The chain uses TRBV19 and TRBJ2-5; tentatively, D is TRBD1 or TRBD2 (5 bases each). Trimming cost V 6 bases and J 1 base, with 15 bases left between them. From germline, CDR1 is LNHDA and CDR2 SQIVND (reference sequence). CDR3 size: 15 residues. CDR3 DNA: TGTGCCAGTAGAGGGGATCGGCTAGCCCAAGAGACCCAGTACTTC. Amino acids: CASRGDRLAQETQYF.

A few counts support this clone. Here the CDR3 DNA reads TGTGCCACCAGCAGAGACCGGGACAGGGGACTGTCTGGAAACACCATATATTTT. Translation gives CATSRDRDRGLSGNTIYF. The chain uses TRBV15 and TRBJ1-3; 10 nucleotides agree with TRBD1. V gave up 0 bases and J gave up 1 base; unmatched junction bases: 6. This CDR3 is built from 18 residues. CDR1 LNHNV and CDR2 YYDKDF come from the germline V gene (reference sequence).

CDR3 residues: CASSQQSGGSGANVLTF. The CDR3, as DNA: TGTGCCAGCAGCCAACAGAGCGGGGGCTCTGGGGCCAACGTCCTGACTTTC. The chain employs TRBV16 and TRBJ2-6; 8 bases are a match to TRBD2. After removal of 2 bases from V and 0 bases from J, the junction contained 3 bases not matched to a gene. Per germline, CDR1 KGHSY and CDR2 FQNENV. The CDR3 covers 17 residues.